The clone carrying this T cell receptor (beta chain) appeared a few times. The target antigen is unknown. The data were obtained in a study of T-cell reconstitution after alpha-beta-depleted transplantation in children. Findings and limits, study-wide: The origin of high day-60 TCRbeta diversity in some patients lay in surviving recipient T cells and thymic progenitors. A year had passed since transplant, and T-cell counts and diversity by then came mostly from newly produced T cells. Alpha-beta T cells about two months after transplant reportedly derived from several hundred expanded graft clones.

V lost 0 bases to trimming and J lost 2 bases; unmatched junction nucleotides: 4. Germline V gene lookup returns CDR1 MNHEY and CDR2 SVGEGT. This CDR3 is 15 amino acids long. A TCRbeta library incorporating unique molecular identifiers was prepared. Each CDR3 protein gets one entry after TCRdb re-called the PCR reads with MiXCR. The data contain some 350,000 distinct CDR3 sequences, roughly 16% of them seen just once; the ten biggest clones take up 35% to 50%. The clonotype originates from a male patient aged 2-9 years who had a stem cell transplant for acute lymphoblastic leukemia, so the T cells may come from the graft donor. The rearrangement uses TRBV6-2 or TRBV6-3 and TRBJ2-7; 7 positions match TRBD1. Sequenced material: PBMCs, mostly from graft donor cells, taken 360 days after TCRalphabeta/CD19-depleted stem cell transplant. The CDR3 loop reads CASSYSRTGTYEQYF. CDR3 nucleotides: TGTGCCAGCAGTTACTCTCGGACAGGTACCTACGAGCAGTACTTC.